Listed below are T cell receptor beta chains from one sample, sequenced in a study of radiation and T cells in renal cell carcinoma. Profiling relied on immunoSEQ multiplex PCR, and the TCRdb table lists in-frame clones only, not all of them. The repertoire holds approximately 150,000 clones, with approximately 90% as singletons. The sequences come from blood, collected from a patient whose treatment included radiotherapy and nephrectomy. Source of these receptors: a woman in her sixties or seventies with renal cell carcinoma. Both conserved end residues are part of each CDR3. The order of the fields is D gene, J gene, V gene, clone size, CDR3 DNA, CDR3 protein. D genes are given only for firm matches. Expanded clones are given a class, and other clones once, few, many or no size at all.

.	TRBJ1-1	TRBV30	few	TGTGCCCGCAGGGTAGGAGGGGGCACTGAAGCTTTCTTT	CARRVGGGTEAFF
.	TRBJ1-1	TRBV29-1	few	TGCAGCGCTGGAGGGATCGGAGCTTTCTTT	CSAGGIGAFF
TRBD1	TRBJ1-3	TRBV5-6	.	TGTGCCAGCAGACGGACAGGGCCAGGAAACACCATATATTTT	CASRRTGPGNTIYF
TRBD1	TRBJ1-3	TRBV7-2	once	TGTGCCAGCAGCCCCCGAGCAGGGGGTGGAAACACCATATATTTT	CASSPRAGGGNTIYF
.	TRBJ1-3	TRBV6-1	.	TGTGCCAGCAGTGAAGGCAGCTCTGGAAACACCATATATTTT	CASSEGSSGNTIYF
TRBD1	TRBJ2-2	TRBV7-8	.	TGTGCCAGCAGCTTAGGAGGGACAGGGACCGGGGAGCTGTTTTTT	CASSLGGTGTGELFF
TRBD1	TRBJ2-2	TRBV30	.	TGTGCCTGGAGCCCAGGGGGCACCGGGGAGCTGTTTTTT	CAWSPGGTGELFF
.	TRBJ1-2	TRBV28	.	TGTGCCAGCATCCCTGGGGGGGGCTATGGCTACACCTTC	CASIPGGGYGYTF
.	TRBJ1-3	TRBV7-9	.	TGTGCCAGCAGCTTGCCCCACGAGGGCCAAGACACCATATATTTT	CASSLPHEGQDTIYF
.	TRBJ2-3	TRBV5-1	.	TGCGCCAGCAGCTTCTCGGGGGTCAGCACAGATACGCAGTATTTT	CASSFSGVSTDTQYF
.	TRBJ2-3	TRBV4-2	.	TGTGCCAGCAGCCAAGTTAGTTCTAGCACAGATACGCAGTATTTT	CASSQVSSSTDTQYF
.	TRBJ2-3	TRBV5-8	.	TGTGCCAGCAGCTTGAGGGTGGGGGTTACTGGAGATACGCAGTATTTT	CASSLRVGVTGDTQYF
TRBD2	TRBJ2-3	TRBV28	.	TGTGCCAGCAGTTTTTTCCCGACTAGCGGGGGGGCCGGGACGCAGTATTTT	CASSFFPTSGGAGTQYF
TRBD1	TRBJ1-5	TRBV5-6	.	TGTGCCAGCAGCTTGTTCGGACAGGGCGGCAATCAGCCCCAGCATTTT	CASSLFGQGGNQPQHF
TRBD1	TRBJ1-1	TRBV19	few	TGTGCCAGTAGTCTTGGGACAGGGCAAGCTTTCTTT	CASSLGTGQAFF
.	TRBJ1-5	TRBV30	.	TGTGCCTGGAGTGTAAGGGGCCTGCACCAGCCCCAGCATTTT	CAWSVRGLHQPQHF
TRBD1	TRBJ2-2	TRBV5-6	.	TGTGCCAGCAGCGCAGACAGGGCGAGCGGGGAGCTGTTTTTT	CASSADRASGELFF
.	TRBJ2-5	TRBV5-1	.	TGCGCCAGCAGCTCCTGGACCGTGGAGACCCAGTACTTC	CASSSWTVETQYF
.	TRBJ1-3	TRBV29-1	.	TGCAGCGCGACCTACTCTGGAAACACCATATATTTT	CSATYSGNTIYF
TRBD1	TRBJ2-7	TRBV29-1	.	TGCAGCGTTGTAACAGGGGCATACGAGCAGTACTTC	CSVVTGAYEQYF
.	TRBJ1-5	TRBV9	.	TGTGCCAGCAGCGTAGCTGCGGGCAATCAGCCCCAGCATTTT	CASSVAAGNQPQHF
.	TRBJ2-5	TRBV6-4	.	TGTGCCAGCAGACACCCTCAAGAGACCCAGTACTTC	CASRHPQETQYF
TRBD2	TRBJ2-3	TRBV5-4	.	TGTGCCAGCAGCTTGGGTAGCGGGGGGGCGACCACAGATACGCAGTATTTT	CASSLGSGGATTDTQYF
.	TRBJ2-7	TRBV4-1	.	TGCGCCAGCAGCCAAGATAATGGAATTGGGAAGCAGTACTTC	CASSQDNGIGKQYF
.	TRBJ1-5	TRBV5-8	.	TGTGCCAGCAGCATCCAGGGCCAGCCCCAGCATTTT	CASSIQGQPQHF
.	TRBJ2-1	TRBV5-4	.	TGTGCCAGCAGCTTTACAGCGTACAATGAGCAGTTCTTC	CASSFTAYNEQFF
.	TRBJ2-4	TRBV30	.	TGTGCCTGGGCTCTAGGATGGATGAACATTCAGTACTTC	CAWALGWMNIQYF
.	TRBJ2-1	TRBV5-6	.	TGTGCCAGCAGCCGAACCGGGACGCCGTTCAATGAGCAGTTCTTC	CASSRTGTPFNEQFF
.	TRBJ1-2	TRBV9	.	TGTGCCAGCAGCGTAGGAAGCCAAGAGGGGCCTAGAGGCTACACCTTC	CASSVGSQEGPRGYTF
.	TRBJ2-3	TRBV9	.	TGTGCCAGCAGCGCCAGGACGAATACGCAGTATTTT	CASSARTNTQYF
.	TRBJ2-3	TRBV7-3	once	TGTGCCAGCAGCTTAGACGGGGGCCGCACAGATACGCAGTATTTT	CASSLDGGRTDTQYF
.	TRBJ1-3	TRBV29-1	.	TGCAGCGTTGATCTGGGCTCTGGAAACACCATATATTTT	CSVDLGSGNTIYF
.	TRBJ2-7	TRBV7-2	.	TGTGCCAGCGCTCTTGCGGGTCACGAGCAGTACTTC	CASALAGHEQYF
TRBD1	TRBJ2-1	TRBV9	.	TGTGCCAGCAGCGTAGGAGGGGGCGTTTACAATGAGCAGTTCTTC	CASSVGGGVYNEQFF
.	TRBJ1-2	TRBV11-2	.	TGTGCCAGCAGCTTAGTGGGGGTTAACTATGGCTACACCTTC	CASSLVGVNYGYTF
.	TRBJ1-5	TRBV7-2	few	TGTGCCAGCACTCCCTGGGCAGATAGCAATCAGCCCCAGCATTTT	CASTPWADSNQPQHF